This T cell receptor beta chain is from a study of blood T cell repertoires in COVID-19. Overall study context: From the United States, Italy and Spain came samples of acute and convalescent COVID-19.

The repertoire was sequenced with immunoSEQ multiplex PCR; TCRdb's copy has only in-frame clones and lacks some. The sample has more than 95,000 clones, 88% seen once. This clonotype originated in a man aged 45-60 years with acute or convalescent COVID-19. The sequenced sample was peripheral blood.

CDR3 region: CASSQYVGTGVYSNQPQHF. CDR3 bases: TGTGCCAGCAGCCAGTACGTTGGGACAGGGGTTTATAGCAATCAGCCCCAGCATTTT. V is TRBV5-6 and J is TRBJ1-5; 10 nucleotides agree with TRBD1. This CDR3 spans 19 amino acids. Losses at the gene ends were 4 bases for V and 0 bases for J; bases not matched to a gene: 13. The germline V gene has CDR1 SGHDT and CDR2 YYEEEE.